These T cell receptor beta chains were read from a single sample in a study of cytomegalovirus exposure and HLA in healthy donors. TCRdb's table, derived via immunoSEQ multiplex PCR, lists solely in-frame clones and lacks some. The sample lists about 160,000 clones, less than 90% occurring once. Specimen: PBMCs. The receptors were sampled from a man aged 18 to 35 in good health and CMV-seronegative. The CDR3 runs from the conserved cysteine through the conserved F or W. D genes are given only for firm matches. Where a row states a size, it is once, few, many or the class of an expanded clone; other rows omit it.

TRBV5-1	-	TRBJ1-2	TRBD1	CASSLETGSSGYTF	TGCGCCAGCAGCTTGGAGACAGGGTCCTCTGGCTACACCTTC
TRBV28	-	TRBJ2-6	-	CASSLAGAGANVLTF	TGTGCCAGCAGCCTAGCAGGGGCTGGGGCCAACGTCCTGACTTTC
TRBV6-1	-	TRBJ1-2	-	CASSDGRVSRNYGYTF	TGTGCCAGCAGTGATGGCAGGGTGTCACGGAACTATGGCTACACCTTC
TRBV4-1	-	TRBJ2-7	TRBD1	CASSPALAGTGRYEQYF	TGCGCCAGCAGCCCAGCCCTAGCCGGGACAGGTCGGTACGAGCAGTACTTC
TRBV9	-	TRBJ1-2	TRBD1	CASSSDRAYYGYTF	TGTGCCAGCAGCAGCGACAGGGCTTACTATGGCTACACCTTC
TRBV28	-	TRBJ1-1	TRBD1	CASSLDRDTEAFF	TGTGCCAGCAGCCTCGACAGGGACACTGAAGCTTTCTTT
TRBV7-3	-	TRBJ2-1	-	CASSPAEGLDEQFF	TGTGCCAGCAGCCCTGCGGAGGGGCTAGATGAGCAGTTCTTC
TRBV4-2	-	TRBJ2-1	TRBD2	CASSQGLGGGEQFF	TGTGCCAGCAGCCAAGGCCTCGGGGGGGGTGAGCAGTTCTTC
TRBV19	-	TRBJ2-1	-	CASSITGSYNEQFF	TGTGCCAGTAGTATTACAGGATCCTACAATGAGCAGTTCTTC
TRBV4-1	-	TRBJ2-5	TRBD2	CASSQAPGLAGGLGETQYF	TGCGCCAGCAGCCAAGCTCCGGGACTAGCGGGGGGGCTGGGAGAGACCCAGTACTTC
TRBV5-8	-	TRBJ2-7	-	CASSYRDAYEQYF	TGTGCCAGCAGTTACAGGGACGCCTACGAGCAGTACTTC
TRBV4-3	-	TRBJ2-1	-	CASSQGGRQFF	TGCGCCAGCAGCCAAGGAGGTCGGCAGTTCTTC
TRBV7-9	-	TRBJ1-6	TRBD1	CASSPPIGQGASSPLHF	TGTGCCAGCAGCCCACCTATTGGACAGGGGGCTAGTTCACCCCTCCACTTT
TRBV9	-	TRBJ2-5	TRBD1	CASSLRQGLQETQYF	TGTGCCAGCAGCCTCCGACAGGGGCTACAAGAGACCCAGTACTTC
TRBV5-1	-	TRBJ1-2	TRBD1	CASSLETGDPINYGYTF	TGCGCCAGCAGCTTGGAAACAGGGGATCCAATAAACTATGGCTACACCTTC
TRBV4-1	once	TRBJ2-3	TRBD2	CASSSVGGYTDTQYF	TGCGCCAGCAGCTCCGTCGGGGGGTACACAGATACGCAGTATTTT